Below, one T cell receptor (beta chain) is given with its context. There are a few counts of this clonotype. It has no known antigen specificity. No base qualities exist here, and no much larger clone lies one base off it. The entry originates in a study of T-cell memory formation after mild COVID-19 (dated by TCRdb to the early 2020s). In terms of the full investigation: Most TCR sequence clusters were specific to one of the two donors. The cohort was made up of two young adult volunteers, one female and one male, who were previously healthy. Longitudinal TCRalpha and TCRbeta repertoire sequencing tracked T-cell clones expanding and contracting after mild COVID-19 in two donors. Broader findings and caveats from the paper: Some responding clones were detected in pre-infection memory, suggesting pre-existing cross-reactive memory T cells joined the SARS-CoV-2 response. Contracting CD4+ clones were located mainly in the CM and EM memory subsets, whereas CD8+ clones were found to be enriched in EMRA. Only a couple of mild cases were covered in the study, and larger cohorts including severe cases with pre-infection samples were considered necessary. SARS-CoV-2 specificity of the second-wave clones peaking on day 37 was not confirmed. From day 15 to 85, contracting clones showed balanced CD4/CD8 phenotypes, whereas a second wave of clones that expanded from day 15 to 37 leaned towards CD4+.

Ficoll-Paque density gradient centrifugation was used to isolate PBMCs. V is pared back by 0 bases and J by 6 bases, with 15 bases lying between the germline termini. The germline V gene (reference sequence) supplies CDR1 LGHDT and CDR2 YNNKEL. The cysteine opens and the phenylalanine closes a CDR3 of 15 amino acids. The DNA shown is the 45-base CDR3, in frame from base 1. Sequencing instrument: Illumina NovaSeq 6000. Using 5'RACE with constant-segment primers, TCRalpha and TCRbeta cDNA libraries were constructed, with sample barcodes and unique molecular identifiers added in the process. Trizol reagent was used to extract RNA from every sample. Amplification of the libraries took two PCR steps, and the second step added a second sample barcode plus Illumina TruSeq adapters. Libraries were sequenced on an Illumina NovaSeq with 2 x 150 bp paired-end reads. Per the original workflow: Demultiplexing of reads and collapsing into UMI-guided consensus sequences were performed with migec v1.2.7. Using mixcr v2.1.11, UMI consensuses were aligned to TRA and TRB V and J templates and then assembled into clonotypes. Clonotypes were classified as expanded or contracted when called significant by both edgeR and NoisET, with noise models trained on biological replicates. For edgeR calls, the cutoffs were a false discovery rate-adjusted p below 0.01 and a log2 fold-change threshold of 1. As an exploratory analysis of dynamics, max-normalized trajectories of the 1000 most abundant clonotypes were examined with PCA combined with hierarchical clustering. Separately sequenced CD4+ and CD8+ repertoires were used to assign the CD4 or CD8 phenotype of responding clones. TCRdb handled the public reads itself, with Q25 trimming in fastp and clone calling in MiXCR, and kept productive beta chains. Records with the same CDR3 protein are collapsed into one entry carrying the most frequent genes and DNA. None of the V and J calls come from the authors' own analysis; TCRdb made them. For this sample the table gives about 190,000 distinct CDR3 sequences, of which approximately 20% were detected only once. 2.4% of the sample comes from the top ten.

The source is an adult woman who had mild COVID-19 (a few samples of this study predate the infection). The sample titles of this study are shuffled in the database, so cell type and time point are left out; the donor was told from shared clones. The chain employs TRBV3-1 and TRBJ2-7, and TRBD1 may be the D gene, going by 6 matching bases. The sequenced material came from PBMCs or a T cell subset sorted from them (not recorded which). CDR3 loop: CASSQDTTGSGEQYF. The DNA sequence is as follows: TGTGCCAGCAGCCAAGATACGACAGGATCGGGCGAGCAGTACTTC.